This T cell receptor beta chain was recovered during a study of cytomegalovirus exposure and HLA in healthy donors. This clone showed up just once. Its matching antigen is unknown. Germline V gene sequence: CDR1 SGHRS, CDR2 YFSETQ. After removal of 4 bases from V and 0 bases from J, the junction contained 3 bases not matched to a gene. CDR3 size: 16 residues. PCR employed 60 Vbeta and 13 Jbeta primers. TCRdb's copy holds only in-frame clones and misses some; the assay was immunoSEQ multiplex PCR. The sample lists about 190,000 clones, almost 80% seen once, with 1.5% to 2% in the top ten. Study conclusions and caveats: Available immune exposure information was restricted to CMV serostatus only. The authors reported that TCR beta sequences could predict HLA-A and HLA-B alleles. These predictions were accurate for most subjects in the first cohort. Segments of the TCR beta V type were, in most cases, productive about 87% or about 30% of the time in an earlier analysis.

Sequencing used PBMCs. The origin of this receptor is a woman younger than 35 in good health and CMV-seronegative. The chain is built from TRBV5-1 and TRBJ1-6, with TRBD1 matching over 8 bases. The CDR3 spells CASSEGQGSYNSPLHF. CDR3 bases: TGCGCCAGCAGCGAAGGACAGGGCTCCTATAATTCACCCCTCCACTTT. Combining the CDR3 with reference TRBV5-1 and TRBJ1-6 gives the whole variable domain KAGVTQTPRYLIKTRGQQVTLSCSPISGHRSVSWYQQTPGQGLQFLFEYFSETQRNKGNFPGRFSGRQFSNSRSEMNVSTLELGDSALYLCASSEGQGSYNSPLHFGNGTRLTVT.